This T cell receptor beta chain was observed in a study of cytomegalovirus exposure and HLA in healthy donors. Background on the study: Falling in the Caucasian-associated ancestry cluster were about 80% of under 500 genotyped donors. Study-wide results and limits: Later on, a genetic analysis was performed. It linked a missense variant in DCLRE1C with V- and J-gene trimming of TCR beta. The authors considered a cluster of highly shared sequence variants likely to be a sequencing artifact. The productive fraction for most TCR beta V segments was about 87% or about 30% in an earlier analysis.

This clone showed up just once. Antigen: not known. In the PCR, 60 Vbeta and 13 Jbeta primers were used. Libraries were prepared by immunoSEQ multiplex PCR; TCRdb keeps only in-frame clonotypes and omits some of them. The sample yields under 130,000 clones, roughly three quarters seen once. The germline gives CDR1 SGDLS, CDR2 YYNGEE. This CDR3 spans 13 amino acids. V was cut by 3 bases and J by 0 bases, with 6 bases left in between. Sequenced input: PBMCs. The rearrangement uses TRBV9 and TRBJ2-5; unclear D gene. This TCR came from a man under 40 in good health and CMV-seronegative. The CDR3 bases are TGTGCCAGCAGCGAGCATTACCAAGAGACCCAGTACTTC. Protein product: CASSEHYQETQYF.